Below are 26 T cell receptor beta chains sequenced from a single sample in a study of control samples from healthy donors and cancer patients. Produced via immunoSEQ multiplex PCR; TCRdb's table is partial and in-frame only. The repertoire holds about 84,000 clones, with 90% to 95% as singletons. The specimen was blood. These receptors all come from a man in his thirties or forties in good health.

CDR3 DNA sequence: TGTGCCAGCAGCATTGGACAGGGGGCAACAGATACGCAGTATTTT. It translates to CASSIGQGATDTQYF. This rearrangement joins TRBV7-9 to TRBJ2-3; the match to TRBD1 covers 11 bases. V gave up 5 bases and J gave up 3 bases; unmatched junction bases: 4. The CDR3 consists of 15 residues. Germline V gives CDR1 SEHNR, CDR2 FQNEAQ (reference sequence).

The CDR3 coding sequence is TGTGCCAGTAGTCGGACAGGAAGCTCCTACAATGAGCAGTTCTTC. Translated: CASSRTGSSYNEQFF. This chain uses TRBV19 with TRBJ2-1, with 7 positions matching TRBD1. The CDR3 spans 15 residues. The V segment lost 5 bases and the J segment 0 bases; nucleotides outside the gene matches: 4. Germline CDR1 reads LNHDA; CDR2 reads SQIVND (reference sequence).

The V call is TRBV2, the J call TRBJ1-5; D remains unclear. CDR3 size: 12 residues. Germline assignment: CDR1 SNHLY and CDR2 FYNNEI. V lost 6 bases and J lost 3, with 6 bases in between. CDR3 DNA sequence: TGTGCCAGCAGCAGCCCCAATCAGCCCCAGCATTTT. Protein: CASSSPNQPQHF.

The chain joins TRBV7-8 to TRBJ1-1, with D perhaps TRBD1 (6 bases). Germline assignment: CDR1 SGHVS and CDR2 FQNEAQ. V dropped 1 base and J dropped 0 bases, with 12 bases sitting between them. The CDR3 is made up of 16 amino acids. CDR3 in DNA: TGTGCCAGCAGCTTAGAGGGGGGGCATGTGAACACTGAAGCTTTCTTT. This encodes CASSLEGGHVNTEAFF. Combining the CDR3 with reference TRBV7-8 and TRBJ1-1 gives the whole variable domain GAGVSQSPRYKVAKRGQDVALRCDPISGHVSLFWYQQALGQGPEFLTYFQNEAQLDKSGLPSDRFFAERPEGSVSTLKIQRTQQEDSAVYLCASSLEGGHVNTEAFFGQGTRLTVV.

This rearrangement joins TRBV7-9 to TRBJ1-1; 7 bases are shared with TRBD1. Germline CDR1 SEHNR, CDR2 FQNEAQ (reference sequence). Trimming cost V 3 bases and J 5 bases; bases outside gene matches: 3. The CDR3 spans 13 residues. This CDR3 reads CASSLSGGTEAFF. DNA for the CDR3: TGTGCCAGCAGCTTGTCAGGGGGTACTGAAGCTTTCTTT.

V is TRBV30 and J is TRBJ2-3, with D unclear. Germline-derived CDR1 and CDR2 are GTSNPN and SVGIG (reference sequence). V was pared by 0 bases and J by 7 bases, with 5 bases between. The CDR3 is 11 amino acids. CDR3 coding DNA: TGTGCCTGGAGTGTATCTAATACGCAGTATTTT. Protein sequence: CAWSVSNTQYF. The complete variable domain, with remaining parts taken from reference TRBV30 and TRBJ2-3, reads SQTIHQWPATLVQPVGSPLSLECTVEGTSNPNLYWYRQAAGRGLQLLFYSVGIGQISSEVPQNLSASRPQDRQFILSSKKLLLSDSGFYLCAWSVSNTQYFGPGTRLTVL.

The rearrangement links TRBV3-1 (or the pseudogene TRBV3-2) to TRBJ1-1, with 9 bases fitting TRBD1. The CDR3 extends over 17 amino acids. CDR1 is LGHDT, CDR2 YNNKEL, per germline (reference sequence). V trimming: 0 bases; J trimming: 1 base; junction bases outside the gene matches: 6. CDR3 nucleotide sequence: TGTGCCAGCAGCCAAGATGGCCGGGGACAGGGGAACACTGAAGCTTTCTTT. Amino acid sequence: CASSQDGRGQGNTEAFF.

This chain joins TRBV11-1 and TRBJ1-1; no clear D. Germline lookup yields CDR1 SGHAT and CDR2 FQDESV (reference sequence). Trimming removed 5 bases from V and 0 bases from J, with 7 bases in between. This CDR3 spans 13 amino acids. CDR3 sequence reads: CASSAEVNTEAFF. CDR3 nucleotide sequence: TGTGCCAGCAGCGCGGAAGTGAACACTGAAGCTTTCTTT. The variable domain in full, completed from reference TRBV11-1 and TRBJ1-1, reads EAEVAQSPRYKITEKSQAVAFWCDPISGHATLYWYRQILGQGPELLVQFQDESVVDDSQLPKDRFSAERLKGVDSTLKIQPAELGDSAMYLCASSAEVNTEAFFGQGTRLTVV.

This clone was seen once. The gene calls are TRBV7-6 and TRBJ1-5, with a weak D call TRBD1 (5 bases). CDR1 SGHVS and CDR2 FNYEAQ come from the germline V gene. The CDR3 length is 16 residues. V was trimmed by 2 bases and J by 4 bases, leaving 15 bases between them. CDR3 DNA sequence: TGTGCCAGCAGCTTACTTGGGGCAGGACTTAATCAGCCCCAGCATTTT. As protein: CASSLLGAGLNQPQHF.

V and J are TRBV14 and TRBJ2-1; no definite D call. V lost 4 bases, J lost 14 bases, and 18 bases lay in between. The CDR3 has 13 residues. Germline V gene lookup returns CDR1 SGHDN and CDR2 FVKESK. The CDR3 coding sequence is TGTGCCAGCAGCCCCTCGAATGTTCGCCTGGAGTTCTTC. This translates into CASSPSNVRLEFF. The complete variable domain, with remaining parts taken from reference TRBV14 and TRBJ2-1, reads EAGVTQFPSHSVIEKGQTVTLRCDPISGHDNLYWYRRVMGKEIKFLLHFVKESKQDESGMPNNRFLAERTGGTYSTLKVQPAELEDSGVYFCASSPSNVRLEFFGPGTRLTVL.

The genes are TRBV7-8 and TRBJ2-5; possible D gene TRBD1, 6 bases. The CDR3 is 14 residues long. Germline values: CDR1 SGHVS, CDR2 FQNEAQ. The V and J ends lost 4 bases and 0 bases respectively, with 9 bases between them. DNA of the CDR3: TGTGCCAGCAGCTCCCGGGACAACCAAGAGACCCAGTACTTC. Encoded protein: CASSSRDNQETQYF.

This chain uses TRBV3-1 (or the pseudogene TRBV3-2) with TRBJ2-2; no reliable D call. Germline values: CDR1 LGHDT, CDR2 YNNKEL (reference sequence). Trimming cost V 0 bases and J 1 base, with 9 bases left between them. The CDR3 loop spans 16 amino acids. The DNA for the CDR3 is TGTGCCAGCAGCCAAGATAAGGTGATGAACACCGGGGAGCTGTTTTTT. Its translation: CASSQDKVMNTGELFF.

The chain is built from TRBV10-3 and TRBJ1-5, with D possibly matching TRBD1 (5 bases). V lost 5 bases to trimming and J lost 0 bases, with 8 bases between them. The CDR3 runs 14 residues. Germline assignment: CDR1 ENHRY and CDR2 SYGVKD. Here the CDR3 reads CAISSGTSNQPQHF. CDR3 nucleotide sequence: TGTGCCATCAGTTCAGGGACTAGCAATCAGCCCCAGCATTTT.

Here the CDR3 reads CASSQVSGSYNEQFF. DNA of the CDR3: TGTGCCAGCAGCCAAGTGAGCGGGAGCTACAATGAGCAGTTCTTC. J is TRBJ2-1 and V is TRBV3-1 (or the pseudogene TRBV3-2), with 8 positions matching TRBD2. Germline CDR1 LGHDT, CDR2 YNNKEL (reference sequence). The V and J ends lost 1 base and 3 bases, in that order; junction bases with no gene match: 2. The CDR3 sequence is 15 residues long.

V is TRBV5-1 and J is TRBJ2-7; D call uncertain. In germline, CDR1 is SGHRS, CDR2 YFSETQ. The CDR3 contains 14 residues. V was trimmed by 0 bases and J by 5 bases, leaving 12 bases between them. This chain's CDR3 is CASSLAGPGDEQYF. The CDR3 DNA follows: TGCGCCAGCAGCTTGGCAGGCCCCGGAGACGAGCAGTACTTC.

The chain couples TRBV15 to TRBJ2-2; the D is unclear. Germline V lookup: CDR1 LNHNV, CDR2 YYDKDF (reference sequence). The CDR3 totals 16 residues. Trimming cost V 0 bases and J 0 bases, with 8 bases left between them. As DNA, the CDR3 is TGTGCCACCAGCAGAGATGGGCACCCGAACACCGGGGAGCTGTTTTTT. Translated, it gives CATSRDGHPNTGELFF.

The V call is TRBV5-1, the J call TRBJ2-1, with 11 bases fitting TRBD1. J gave up 9 bases and V 3 bases, and 5 bases lay outside the gene matches. Germline CDR1 and CDR2: SGHRS and YFSETQ. The CDR3 consists of 14 residues. Written as DNA, the CDR3 is TGCGCCAGCAGCTGGGGACAGGGGGGCTCTGAGCAGTTCTTC. Amino acid sequence: CASSWGQGGSEQFF.

The gene calls are TRBV2 and TRBJ1-5; D is possibly TRBD1 (6 bases). This CDR3 has 15 amino acids. From germline, CDR1 is SNHLY and CDR2 FYNNEI. V was pared by 3 bases and J by 2 bases, with 11 bases between. The CDR3 coding sequence is TGTGCCAGCAGTGAGCGCAGGGGTGGCAATCAGCCCCAGCATTTT. Its translation: CASSERRGGNQPQHF.

This clone was seen only once. The chain recombines TRBV4-2 with TRBJ2-3, with 11 bases that match TRBD1. The CDR3 runs 16 residues. Germline CDR1 reads LGHNA; CDR2 reads YNFKEQ. Trimming took 3 bases from V and 1 from J; bases not matched to a gene: 3. CDR3 DNA sequence: TGTGCCAGCAGCCACAAGGACAGGGGGCGCACAGATACGCAGTATTTT. This translates into CASSHKDRGRTDTQYF.

The CDR3: CASSLGRGSHYEQYF. The CDR3 DNA is TGTGCCAGCAGCTTAGGGAGGGGATCCCACTACGAGCAGTACTTC. The chain joins TRBV7-9 to TRBJ2-7; D is perhaps TRBD2 (6 bases). CDR1 SEHNR and CDR2 FQNEAQ come from the germline V gene (reference sequence). The CDR3 totals 15 residues. With 1 base removed from V and 3 bases from J, the gap between germline ends came to 13 bases.

V and J are TRBV7-2 and TRBJ1-1, with no clear D. The CDR3 extends over 18 amino acids. Deletions cut 2 bases from V and 7 bases from J, with 26 bases between. Germline assignment: CDR1 SGHTA and CDR2 FQGNSA. DNA for the CDR3: TGTGCCAGCAGCTTATCTCTACCGGGAATGGGTTCTTCGGGTGAAGCTTTCTTT. Its protein product is CASSLSLPGMGSSGEAFF. Full variable domain (rest looked up from reference TRBV7-2 and TRBJ1-1): GAGVSQSPSNKVTEKGKDVELRCDPISGHTALYWYRQSLGQGLEFLIYFQGNSAPDKSGLPSDRFSAERTGGSVSTLTIQRTQQEDSAVYLCASSLSLPGMGSSGEAFFGQGTRLTVV.

V gene TRBV27 combines with J gene TRBJ1-1, with TRBD1 as a possible D gene (6 bases). The V end was cut by 5 bases, the J end by 5 bases, with 15 bases between. Looked up from germline, CDR1 is MNHEY and CDR2 is SMNVEV (reference sequence). The CDR3 has 14 residues. The DNA for the CDR3 is TGTGCCAGCAGTCCGTACAGGGACATGACTGAAGCTTTCTTT. It codes for CASSPYRDMTEAFF.

The V gene is TRBV5-1, the J gene TRBJ2-7; 7 bases are a match to TRBD2. The CDR3 totals 14 residues. J lost 3 bases, V lost 4 bases, and 7 bases had no gene match. Germline assignment: CDR1 SGHRS and CDR2 YFSETQ. The chain's CDR3 is CASSTGGLGYEQYF. CDR3 in DNA: TGCGCCAGCAGCACGGGCGGACTAGGCTACGAGCAGTACTTC. The full variable domain, its missing parts supplied by reference TRBV5-1 and TRBJ2-7, is KAGVTQTPRYLIKTRGQQVTLSCSPISGHRSVSWYQQTPGQGLQFLFEYFSETQRNKGNFPGRFSGRQFSNSRSEMNVSTLELGDSALYLCASSTGGLGYEQYFGPGTRLTVT.

By its share, this clone is medium-sized. The chain recombines TRBV4-2 with TRBJ1-6; TRBD1 might be the D (6 bases). Trimming shortened V by 0 bases and J by 6 bases, and 18 bases separated the two germline ends. The CDR3 extends over 18 amino acids. Germline values: CDR1 LGHNA, CDR2 YNFKEQ. The CDR3 DNA reads as TGTGCCAGCAGCCAAGATAGATCTGGTTTAGGGGGTAATTCACCCCTCCACTTT. Its translation: CASSQDRSGLGGNSPLHF.

The rearrangement joins TRBV10-3 to TRBJ2-5; D perhaps matches TRBD2 (5 bases). V dropped 7 bases and J dropped 2 bases, with 17 bases sitting between them. The CDR3 length is 15 residues. Germline V gene lookup returns CDR1 ENHRY and CDR2 SYGVKD. The CDR3 region is CAINSHGLSQETQYF. The CDR3 DNA sequence: TGTGCCATCAATTCCCACGGACTCTCGCAAGAGACCCAGTACTTC.

The chain recombines TRBV3-1 (or the pseudogene TRBV3-2) with TRBJ1-1, with D hard to call. The CDR3 runs to 13 residues. Deletions cut 0 bases from V and 4 bases from J, with 6 bases between. In germline, CDR1 is LGHDT, CDR2 YNNKEL (reference sequence). The CDR3 here is CASSQDWSTEAFF. The DNA of the CDR3 is TGTGCCAGCAGCCAAGATTGGAGCACTGAAGCTTTCTTT.